The next 14 T cell receptor beta chains were all read from a single sample in a study of cytomegalovirus exposure and HLA in healthy donors. The primer mix had 60 Vbeta and 13 Jbeta primers. The protocol was immunoSEQ multiplex PCR, while the TCRdb copy is restricted to in-frame clones and leaves out a portion. Of 150,000 to 200,000 clones listed, around four fifths are singletons. Material for sequencing was PBMCs. Receptors originate from a woman younger than 30 in good health and CMV-seronegative.

On this clone: Other DNA sequences within the sample encode an identical CDR3. The CDR3 DNA reads as TGTGCCTGGAGCGCCGGGACAGGGGGATACGAGCAGTACTTC. It specifies CAWSAGTGGYEQYF. The chain carries TRBV30 and TRBJ2-7; TRBD1 matches at 11 bases. Losses at the gene ends were 3 bases for V and 4 bases for J; bases not matched to a gene: 5. Per the germline V gene, CDR1 is GTSNPN and CDR2 is SVGIG (reference sequence). There are 14 residues in the CDR3.

This sequence joins TRBV29-1 and TRBJ1-1; TRBD1 is a possible D gene (5 bases). Looked up from germline, CDR1 is SQVTM and CDR2 is ANQGSEA. The CDR3 runs to 12 residues. The V gene lost 6 bases and the J gene lost 4 bases, with 12 bases spanning the gap. Written as DNA, the CDR3 is TGCAGCGTGGCAGGGTTATTCACTGAAGCTTTCTTT. Encoded protein: CSVAGLFTEAFF.

This sequence joins TRBV9 and TRBJ2-3; 11 bases match TRBD2. CDR1 is SGDLS, CDR2 YYNGEE, per germline. V lost 4 bases, J lost 6 bases, and 13 bases stayed unmatched. The CDR3 runs 17 residues. CDR3: CASSFGLAGFGRDTQYF. CDR3 DNA: TGTGCCAGCAGCTTCGGACTAGCGGGTTTTGGTCGGGATACGCAGTATTTT.

The chain has TRBV6-1 and TRBJ1-2, with 9 bases matching TRBD1. CDR1 is MNHNS and CDR2 is SASEGT in the germline V gene. With V trimmed by 6 bases and J by 8 bases, 4 bases remained unmatched. This CDR3 comprises 12 residues. The CDR3 region is CASRQGARGYTF. The CDR3 DNA sequence: TGTGCCAGCAGACAGGGGGCAAGGGGCTACACCTTC.

The chain uses TRBV5-1 and TRBJ2-3; the D gene is possibly TRBD1 (6 bases). Trimming left V 10 bases short and J 0 bases short, with 30 bases between. The CDR3 has 19 amino acids. Per germline, CDR1 SGHRS and CDR2 YFSETQ. CDR3 region: CASQGNRDGGYSSTDTQYF. The CDR3 DNA sequence: TGCGCCTCCCAGGGGAACAGGGACGGCGGGTATTCTAGCACAGATACGCAGTATTTT.

As to this clone: The same CDR3 is also encoded by other DNA sequences in this sample. The chain is built from TRBV2 and TRBJ1-2; 7 bases line up with TRBD1. V dropped 3 bases and J dropped 11; count of bases not matched to a gene: 9. The CDR3 has 13 residues. In germline, CDR1 is SNHLY, CDR2 FYNNEI. DNA of the CDR3: TGTGCCAGCAGTGATGGACAGGCGCAGAAATACACCTTC. Translation: CASSDGQAQKYTF.

As for this clone: No DNA is shown, since the ends of the CDR3 on it are uncertain; the CDR3 is the one TCRdb lists. The rearrangement joins TRBV27 to TRBJ1-2; the listed D gene, TRBD1, was not tested against the DNA. Both ends counted, the CDR3 spans 15 residues. Germline loops: CDR1 MNHEY, CDR2 SMNVEV (reference sequence). The CDR3 spells CASSSSTGDENGYTF.

The chain links TRBV7-2 to TRBJ1-5; 8 bases agree with TRBD1. In germline, CDR1 is SGHTA, CDR2 FQGNSA. V lost 7 bases to trimming and J lost 5 bases; unmatched junction nucleotides: 4. The CDR3 totals 13 residues. CDR3 loop: CASTKDRDQPQHF. CDR3 nucleotides: TGTGCCAGCACCAAGGACAGGGATCAGCCCCAGCATTTT.

The chain carries TRBV2 and TRBJ1-1; D gene uncertain. Germline V gives CDR1 SNHLY, CDR2 FYNNEI. The V gene lost 6 bases and the J gene lost 0 bases, with 20 bases spanning the gap. The CDR3 spans 17 residues. CDR3 nucleotide sequence: TGTGCCAGCAGCGGGGTGAAGGGAAGAACTATGAACACTGAAGCTTTCTTT. Residues: CASSGVKGRTMNTEAFF. The full variable domain, completed using reference TRBV2 and TRBJ1-1, is EPEVTQTPSHQVTQMGQEVILRCVPISNHLYFYWYRQILGQKVEFLVSFYNNEISEKSEIFDDQFSVERPDGSNFTLKIRSTKLEDSAMYFCASSGVKGRTMNTEAFFGQGTRLTVV.

The rearrangement links TRBV19 to TRBJ2-1; D is unresolved. Trimming removed 10 bases from V and 4 bases from J, with 17 bases in between. Germline CDR1 and CDR2: LNHDA and SQIVND (reference sequence). This CDR3 has 14 residues. Written as DNA, the CDR3 is TGTGCCACCGCCCCTCCTACAGAATACAATGAGCAGTTCTTC. Amino acids: CATAPPTEYNEQFF.

The chain links TRBV6-1 to TRBJ1-2, with 7 nucleotides matching TRBD1. The germline V gene has CDR1 MNHNS and CDR2 SASEGT. This CDR3 is built from 13 residues. After removal of 7 bases from V and 4 bases from J, the junction contained 6 bases not matched to a gene. CDR3 amino acids: CASTGQGGYGYTF. The CDR3 coding sequence is TGTGCCAGCACGGGTCAGGGGGGCTATGGCTACACCTTC.

This chain uses TRBV6-1 with TRBJ2-1; D gene unclear. CDR3 size: 13 residues. Germline V lookup: CDR1 MNHNS, CDR2 SASEGT. With 6 bases removed from V and 0 bases from J, the gap between germline ends came to 6 bases. The CDR3 region is CASRGSSYNEQFF. The CDR3 bases are TGTGCCAGCAGGGGCAGCTCCTACAATGAGCAGTTCTTC.

Concerning this clone: The sample carries other DNA sequences with the same CDR3. The chain carries TRBV29-1 and TRBJ1-4, with D unresolved. The CDR3 sequence is 13 residues long. CDR1 is SQVTM and CDR2 is ANQGSEA in the germline V gene. The V and J ends lost 7 bases and 7 bases respectively, with 16 bases between them. The CDR3 protein is CSGYYTGFEKLFF. In DNA, the CDR3 is TGCAGCGGATATTATACGGGGTTTGAAAAACTGTTTTTT. Complete variable domain (other parts from reference TRBV29-1 and TRBJ1-4): SAVISQKPSRDICQRGTSLTIQCQVDSQVTMMFWYRQQPGQSLTLIATANQGSEATYESGFVIDKFPISRPNLTFSTLTVSNMSPEDSSIYLCSGYYTGFEKLFFGSGTQLSVL.

There are a few counts of this clone. This chain uses TRBV19 with TRBJ2-5, with D unresolved. The CDR3 spans 13 residues. The V gene lost 7 bases and the J gene lost 3 bases, with 12 bases spanning the gap. Germline CDR1 LNHDA, CDR2 SQIVND (reference sequence). The CDR3 here is CASTPDTKETQYF. The CDR3 nucleotides read TGTGCCAGTACCCCCGACACCAAAGAGACCCAGTACTTC.